The clone carrying this T cell receptor (beta chain) was seen a handful of times. The target antigen is unknown. TCR beta libraries were prepared from cDNA with unique molecular identifiers. TCRdb redid the calling of the PCR reads with MiXCR, one entry per CDR3 protein. In the table there are approximately 730,000 distinct CDR3 sequences, just under 30% of which are singletons. The CDR3 sequence is 15 residues long. V shed 4 bases and J shed 4 bases, with 15 bases lying between them. CDR1 SGHTA and CDR2 FQGNSA come from the germline V gene. The sample belongs to a study of post-analysis software for immune sequencing data. The study's findings and limits: For normalized Chao1 diversity, multiple sclerosis patients scored significantly lower than controls did. Patients carried a handful of TRBV segments more frequently than controls did, and TRBV5-6, TRBV5-1 and TRBV20-1 were among them. By F measure, strong co-clustering occurred among samples prepared in the same batch.

The chain recombines TRBV7-2 with TRBJ2-3; TRBD2 is a possible D gene (7 bases). This clonotype originated in a girl aged 10 to 17 with multiple sclerosis. Sequences were obtained from blood. The CDR3, as DNA: TGTGCCAGCAGCTCAAGCGGGGACAACTCAGATACGCAGTATTTT. Protein: CASSSSGDNSDTQYF. Looking up the rest from reference TRBV7-2 and TRBJ2-3 gives the full variable domain: GAGVSQSPSNKVTEKGKDVELRCDPISGHTALYWYRQSLGQGLEFLIYFQGNSAPDKSGLPSDRFSAERTGGSVSTLTIQRTQQEDSAVYLCASSSSGDNSDTQYFGPGTRLTVL.